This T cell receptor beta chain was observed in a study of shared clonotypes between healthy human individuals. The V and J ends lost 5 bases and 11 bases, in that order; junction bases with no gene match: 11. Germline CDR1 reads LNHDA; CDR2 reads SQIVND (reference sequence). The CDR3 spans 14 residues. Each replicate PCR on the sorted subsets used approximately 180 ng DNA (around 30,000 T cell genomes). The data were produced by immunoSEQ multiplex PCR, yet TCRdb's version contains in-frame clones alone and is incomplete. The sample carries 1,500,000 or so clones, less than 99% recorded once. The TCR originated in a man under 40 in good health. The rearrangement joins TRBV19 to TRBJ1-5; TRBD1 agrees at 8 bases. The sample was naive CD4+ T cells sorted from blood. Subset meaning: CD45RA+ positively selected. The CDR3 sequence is CASSLDREQSAQHF. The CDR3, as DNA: TGTGCCAGTAGTCTGGACAGGGAACAATCGGCCCAGCATTTT.